Listed below are T cell receptor beta chains from one sample, sequenced in a study of metastatic and nonmetastatic thyroid tumors. TCRdb re-called the PCR reads via MiXCR. The sample lists approximately 40,000 clones, about 20% occurring once. The sequenced sample consisted of blood. Source of these receptors: a female donor with papillary thyroid cancer or a benign thyroid nodule (not recorded which). Some clones in this sample may be carry-over from other donors' samples. Each CDR3 is given with its conserved first and last residue. The order of the fields is CDR3 protein, V gene, J gene.

CDR3 protein: CASSLDRYTEAFF
V gene: TRBV12-3/TRBV12-4
J gene: TRBJ1-1

CDR3 protein: CSARDQPSGNEQFF
V gene: TRBV20-1
J gene: TRBJ2-1

CDR3 protein: CSATMLGGTEAFF
V gene: TRBV20-1
J gene: TRBJ1-1

CDR3 protein: CASSLLGGQGNTIYF
V gene: TRBV28
J gene: TRBJ1-3

CDR3 protein: CASSAGLAGVGDTQYF
V gene: TRBV9
J gene: TRBJ2-3

CDR3 protein: CASVDRDELFDF
V gene: TRBV28
J gene: TRBJ2-1

CDR3 protein: CASSDGTSYEQYF
V gene: TRBV9
J gene: TRBJ2-7

CDR3 protein: CASSVSLMGTDTQYF
V gene: TRBV9
J gene: TRBJ2-3

CDR3 protein: CASSPQTGTGGITDTQYF
V gene: TRBV3-1
J gene: TRBJ2-3

CDR3 protein: CSASRTGEFHEQYF
V gene: TRBV20-1
J gene: TRBJ2-7

CDR3 protein: CASNFRGAKAFF
V gene: TRBV28
J gene: TRBJ1-1

CDR3 protein: CASSLASTGGSPLHF
V gene: TRBV7-8
J gene: TRBJ1-6

CDR3 protein: CASSIAHSDSSGNTIYF
V gene: TRBV19
J gene: TRBJ1-3

CDR3 protein: CASSLAASRGGSPLNF
V gene: TRBV11-1
J gene: TRBJ1-6

CDR3 protein: CASSLPGGNEQFF
V gene: TRBV11-2
J gene: TRBJ2-1

CDR3 protein: CASSSSRWSEQYF
V gene: TRBV11-3
J gene: TRBJ2-7

CDR3 protein: CATSMGQGVGYGYTF
V gene: TRBV15
J gene: TRBJ1-2

CDR3 protein: CASSYLGRDNEQFF
V gene: TRBV11-3
J gene: TRBJ2-1

CDR3 protein: CAASTPTSPIGTGIWKDTQYF
V gene: TRBV13
J gene: TRBJ2-3

CDR3 protein: CANSADPAMNTEAFF
V gene: TRBV6-1
J gene: TRBJ1-1

CDR3 protein: CASGLRTLAGDEQFF
V gene: TRBV12-5
J gene: TRBJ2-1

CDR3 protein: CASSDSTGGAGELFF
V gene: TRBV6-1
J gene: TRBJ2-2

CDR3 protein: CSARLVAGTEAFF
V gene: TRBV20-1
J gene: TRBJ1-1

CDR3 protein: CASSPDRFPNTEAFF
V gene: TRBV5-1
J gene: TRBJ1-1

CDR3 protein: CASSLARGAQYF
V gene: TRBV3-1
J gene: TRBJ2-5

CDR3 protein: CASSPDRAGYEQYF
V gene: TRBV27
J gene: TRBJ2-7

CDR3 protein: CAWNPGNFDSPLHF
V gene: TRBV30
J gene: TRBJ1-6

CDR3 protein: CASSRAQGNSPLHF
V gene: TRBV6-1
J gene: TRBJ1-6

CDR3 protein: CASSSLTVHEQYF
V gene: TRBV5-1
J gene: TRBJ2-7

CDR3 protein: CASRSIAGADTQYF
V gene: TRBV28
J gene: TRBJ2-3

CDR3 protein: CASRQGQEGGYTF
V gene: TRBV6-1
J gene: TRBJ1-2

CDR3 protein: CASSLAGPRVNEQYF
V gene: TRBV28
J gene: TRBJ2-7

CDR3 protein: CASSGEIDKQFF
V gene: TRBV2
J gene: TRBJ2-1

CDR3 protein: CASSQDNQGDTQYF
V gene: TRBV4-1
J gene: TRBJ2-3

CDR3 protein: CASSLSAGQGVTYSNQPQHF
V gene: TRBV5-4
J gene: TRBJ1-5

CDR3 protein: CASARGTPDYYEQYF
V gene: TRBV18
J gene: TRBJ2-7

CDR3 protein: CASSQDGTGGGEKLFF
V gene: TRBV4-2
J gene: TRBJ1-4

CDR3 protein: CATSGRVADTQYF
V gene: TRBV15
J gene: TRBJ2-3

CDR3 protein: CSSTAGGSTDTQYF
V gene: TRBV20-1
J gene: TRBJ2-3

CDR3 protein: CASSTGTGEEKLFF
V gene: TRBV11-2
J gene: TRBJ1-4

CDR3 protein: CASSPQGVKNIQYF
V gene: TRBV18
J gene: TRBJ2-4

CDR3 protein: CASANGTTYEQYF
V gene: TRBV4-1
J gene: TRBJ2-7

CDR3 protein: CASQSSAGGPYEQYF
V gene: TRBV19
J gene: TRBJ2-7

CDR3 protein: CASSSDRGLSGYTF
V gene: TRBV7-2
J gene: TRBJ1-2

CDR3 protein: CASSSGTANYGHTF
V gene: TRBV28
J gene: TRBJ1-2

CDR3 protein: CSAIGAGANTGELFF
V gene: TRBV20-1
J gene: TRBJ2-2

CDR3 protein: CSARDGSKLGETQYF
V gene: TRBV20-1
J gene: TRBJ2-5

CDR3 protein: CASASTETYEQYF
V gene: TRBV6-1
J gene: TRBJ2-7

CDR3 protein: CASSLERGLGYTF
V gene: TRBV11-2
J gene: TRBJ1-2

CDR3 protein: CASSPLAGGQGNTDTQYF
V gene: TRBV19
J gene: TRBJ2-3

CDR3 protein: CASSRTTVGTDTQYF
V gene: TRBV18
J gene: TRBJ2-3

CDR3 protein: CASSEATGANQPQHF
V gene: TRBV6-1
J gene: TRBJ1-5

CDR3 protein: CSARDRQPRGPGNTIYF
V gene: TRBV20-1
J gene: TRBJ1-3